The TCR beta chain under discussion was sequenced for a study of T-cell reconstitution after alpha-beta-depleted transplantation in children. General study points: There were reportedly several hundred expanded graft clones from which alpha-beta T cells came about two months after transplant.

Preparation of the TCRbeta library used unique molecular identifiers. TCRdb fed the PCR reads into MiXCR, producing one record per CDR3 protein. This repertoire shows 900,000 or so distinct CDR3 sequences, roughly 15% found once; its top ten account for approximately 5%. About this clonotype itself: Its antigen is not identified.

The receptor was isolated from a male patient younger than 18 who had a stem cell transplant for acute lymphoblastic leukemia, so the T cells may come from the graft donor. The input for sequencing was PBMCs, mostly from graft donor cells, taken 360 days after TCRalphabeta/CD19-depleted stem cell transplant.

The CDR3 loop is CASSPVTGLVTGELFF. CDR3 nucleotides: TGTGCCAGCAGTCCAGTGACAGGGCTGGTCACCGGGGAGCTGTTTTTT. The chain joins TRBV27 to TRBJ2-2, with 7 positions matching TRBD1. The CDR3 totals 16 residues. Trimming at V came to 5 bases and at J to 4 bases, leaving 10 bases not matched to a gene. CDR1 MNHEY and CDR2 SMNVEV come from the germline V gene (reference sequence).